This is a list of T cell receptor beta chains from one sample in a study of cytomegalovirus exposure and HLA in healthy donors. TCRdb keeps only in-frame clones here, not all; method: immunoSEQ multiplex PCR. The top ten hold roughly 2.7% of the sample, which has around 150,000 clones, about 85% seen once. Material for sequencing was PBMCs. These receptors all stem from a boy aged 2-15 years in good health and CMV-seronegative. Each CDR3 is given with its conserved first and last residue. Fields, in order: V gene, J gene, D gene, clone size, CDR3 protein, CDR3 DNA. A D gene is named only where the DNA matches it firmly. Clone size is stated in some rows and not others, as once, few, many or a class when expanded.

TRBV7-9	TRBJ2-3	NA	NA	CASSRRITDTQYF	TGTGCCAGCAGTCGCAGGATCACAGATACGCAGTATTTT
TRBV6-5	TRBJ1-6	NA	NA	CASTQGPRGSPLHF	TGTGCCAGCACGCAGGGGCCCAGAGGTTCACCCCTCCACTTT
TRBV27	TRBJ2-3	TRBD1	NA	CASSISGTGSDTQYF	TGTGCCAGCAGTATCTCCGGGACAGGGTCAGATACGCAGTATTTT
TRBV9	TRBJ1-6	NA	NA	CASSSRTGQSSYNSPLHF	TGTGCCAGCAGCTCGAGAACAGGGCAAAGCTCCTATAATTCACCCCTCCACTTT
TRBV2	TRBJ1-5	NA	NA	CASTGLKLGAQHF	TGTGCCAGCACGGGACTGAAGCTAGGAGCCCAGCATTTT
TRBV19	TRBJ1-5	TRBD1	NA	CASTREPGQESNQPQHF	TGTGCCAGTACCAGAGAGCCGGGACAGGAAAGCAATCAGCCCCAGCATTTT
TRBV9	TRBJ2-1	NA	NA	CASGEYNEQFF	TGTGCCAGCGGGGAGTACAATGAGCAGTTCTTC
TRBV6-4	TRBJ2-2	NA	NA	CASSRGNTGELFF	TGTGCCAGCTCGCGGGGGAACACCGGGGAGCTGTTTTTT
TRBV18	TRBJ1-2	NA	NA	CASSPRGTANYGYTF	TGTGCCAGCTCACCACGCGGGACGGCTAACTATGGCTACACCTTC
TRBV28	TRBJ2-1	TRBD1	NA	CASRSGQGANEQFF	TGTGCCAGCAGGTCGGGACAGGGGGCAAATGAGCAGTTCTTC
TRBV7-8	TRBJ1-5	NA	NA	CASSPFGGWDYSNQPQHF	TGTGCCAGCAGCCCGTTTGGGGGCTGGGATTATAGCAATCAGCCCCAGCATTTT
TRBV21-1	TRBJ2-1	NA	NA	CASSIGTGGSYNEQFF	TGTGCCAGCAGCATAGGGACAGGAGGCTCCTACAATGAGCAGTTCTTC
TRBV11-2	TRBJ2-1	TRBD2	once	CASSLVGTSVNEQFF	TGTGCCAGCAGCTTAGTGGGGACTAGCGTAAATGAGCAGTTCTTC
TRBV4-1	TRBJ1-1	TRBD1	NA	CASSQGQGNTEAFF	TGCGCCAGCAGCCAGGGACAGGGAAACACTGAAGCTTTCTTT
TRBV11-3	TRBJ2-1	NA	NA	CASSLSKGMEHEQFF	TGTGCCAGCAGCTTATCTAAGGGGATGGAGCATGAGCAGTTCTTC
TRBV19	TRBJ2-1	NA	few	CASSIDTLIREIGNEQFF	TGTGCCAGTAGTATAGATACTTTAATTCGCGAGATCGGCAATGAGCAGTTCTTC
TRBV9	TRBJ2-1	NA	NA	CASSVRAGTYNEQFF	TGTGCCAGCAGCGTAAGGGCAGGGACCTACAATGAGCAGTTCTTC
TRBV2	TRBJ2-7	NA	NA	CASIGYRESYEQYF	TGTGCCAGCATAGGGTATAGGGAGTCCTACGAGCAGTACTTC
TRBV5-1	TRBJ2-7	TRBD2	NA	CASSLFVGGGGEQYF	TGCGCCAGCAGCTTGTTCGTGGGCGGGGGTGGCGAGCAGTACTTC
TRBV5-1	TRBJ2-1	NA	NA	CASSLSGSVYNEQFF	TGCGCCAGCAGCTTGAGTGGGAGCGTTTACAATGAGCAGTTCTTC
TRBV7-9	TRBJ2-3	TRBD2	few	CASSSGLAGVADTQYF	TGTGCCAGCAGCTCGGGACTAGCGGGAGTTGCAGATACGCAGTATTTT
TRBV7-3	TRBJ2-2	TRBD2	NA	CASSPRLATGELFF	TGTGCCAGCAGCCCTAGACTAGCAACCGGGGAGCTGTTTTTT
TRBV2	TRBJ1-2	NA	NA	CASSGRTAGLNYGYTF	TGTGCCAGCAGTGGTCGGACCGCGGGCCTTAACTATGGCTACACCTTC
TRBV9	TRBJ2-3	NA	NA	CASSVGGHTDTQYF	TGTGCCAGCAGCGTAGGGGGACACACAGATACGCAGTATTTT
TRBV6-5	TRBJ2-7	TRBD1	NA	CAIGQGPEQYF	TGTGCCATCGGACAGGGGCCCGAGCAGTACTTC
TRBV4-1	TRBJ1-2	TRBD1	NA	CASSPPGTAMGNGYTF	TGCGCCAGCAGCCCACCAGGGACAGCAATGGGAAATGGCTACACCTTC
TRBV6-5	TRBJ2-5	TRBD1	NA	CASSQQGKETQYF	TGTGCCAGCAGCCAACAGGGGAAAGAGACCCAGTACTTC
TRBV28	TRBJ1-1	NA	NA	CASLLGSGEAFF	TGTGCCAGCTTATTAGGTTCGGGAGAAGCTTTCTTT
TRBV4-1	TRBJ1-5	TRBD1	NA	CASSQVRPGAGGGQPQHF	TGCGCCAGCAGCCAAGTACGGCCGGGGGCAGGGGGCGGTCAGCCCCAGCATTTT
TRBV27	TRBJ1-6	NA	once	CASSFYPVANSRSSYNSPLHF	TGTGCCAGCAGTTTTTATCCTGTGGCGAATAGCCGGAGCTCCTATAATTCACCCCTCCACTTT
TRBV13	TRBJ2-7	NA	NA	CASSSWYPDTHHYEQYF	TGTGCCAGCAGCTCCTGGTACCCGGACACCCACCACTACGAGCAGTACTTC
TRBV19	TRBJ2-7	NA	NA	CASSPAGQAGLYEQYF	TGTGCCAGTAGCCCCGCAGGACAGGCGGGGCTCTACGAGCAGTACTTC
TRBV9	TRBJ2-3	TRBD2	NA	CASSPPRLAGADTQYF	TGTGCCAGCAGCCCCCCCAGACTAGCGGGGGCAGATACGCAGTATTTT
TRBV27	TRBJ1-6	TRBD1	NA	CASSAYRGSPLHF	TGTGCCAGCAGTGCGTACAGGGGTTCACCCCTCCACTTT
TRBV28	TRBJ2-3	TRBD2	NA	CASLTSGSTDTQYF	TGTGCCAGCCTCACTAGCGGGAGCACAGATACGCAGTATTTT
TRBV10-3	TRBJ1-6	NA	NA	CATTDRLNSPLHF	TGTGCCACCACGGACAGACTTAATTCACCCCTCCACTTT
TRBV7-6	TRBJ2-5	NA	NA	CASSLGTGETQYF	TGTGCCAGCAGCTTAGGTACCGGGGAGACCCAGTACTTC
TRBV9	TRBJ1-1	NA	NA	CASSLGGNVNTEAFF	TGTGCCAGCAGCTTAGGAGGAAATGTGAACACTGAAGCTTTCTTT
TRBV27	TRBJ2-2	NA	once	CATSPRDSNTGELFF	TGTGCCACCTCCCCCCGGGACTCGAACACCGGGGAGCTGTTTTTT
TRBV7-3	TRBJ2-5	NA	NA	CASSPQGRRLQETQYF	TGTGCCAGCAGCCCCCAGGGGCGGAGACTTCAAGAGACCCAGTACTTC
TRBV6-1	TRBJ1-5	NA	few	CASSAQISNQPQHF	TGTGCCAGCAGTGCTCAGATTAGCAATCAGCCCCAGCATTTT
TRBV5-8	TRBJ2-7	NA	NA	CASSIRYYEQYF	TGTGCCAGCAGCATCCGGTACTACGAGCAGTACTTC
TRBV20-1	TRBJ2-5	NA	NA	CSGTGTSVQYF	TGCAGTGGAACCGGGACATCGGTCCAGTACTTC
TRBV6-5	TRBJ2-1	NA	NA	CASSAGLLGYNEQFF	TGTGCCAGCAGTGCCGGACTGCTCGGCTACAATGAGCAGTTCTTC
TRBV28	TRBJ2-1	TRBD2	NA	CASSRSQRGEQFF	TGTGCCAGCAGCCGTAGTCAGCGGGGCGAGCAGTTCTTC
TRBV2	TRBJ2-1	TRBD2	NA	CASRQLAGGPNEQFF	TGTGCCAGCAGGCAACTAGCGGGAGGGCCCAATGAGCAGTTCTTC
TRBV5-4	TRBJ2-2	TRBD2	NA	CASSSLAVNPSLMNTGELFF	TGTGCCAGCAGCTCGCTAGCGGTCAACCCAAGCTTGATGAACACCGGGGAGCTGTTTTTT
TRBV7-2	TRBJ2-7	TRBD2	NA	CASSTWGGRLPYEQYF	TGTGCCAGCTCGACCTGGGGGGGTAGGTTGCCCTACGAGCAGTACTTC
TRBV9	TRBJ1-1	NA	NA	CASSAPARNTEAFF	TGTGCCAGCAGCGCACCGGCTAGGAACACTGAAGCTTTCTTT
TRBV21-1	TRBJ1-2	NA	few	CARDRGRVHGYTF	TGTGCCAGGGACAGGGGACGAGTCCATGGCTACACCTTC